This TCR beta chain was sequenced during a study of identifying expanded T cells in peripheral blood. Here immunoSEQ multiplex PCR was the method, and the copy in TCRdb shows in-frame clones only, minus some. The sample gives more than 70,000 clones, 70% to 90% of which show up once; roughly 5.5% is in the top ten. Unmatched junction bases numbered 12, after V lost 4 bases and J lost 7 bases. Looked up from germline, CDR1 is SGHNT and CDR2 is YYREEE (reference sequence). CDR3 length: 16 residues. The genes are TRBV5-4 and TRBJ2-1; 9 nucleotides match TRBD1. This receptor was taken from a person between 18 and 75 years old in good health. The sequenced sample was blood. CDR3 in amino acids: CASSRKTGTGINEQFF. DNA for the CDR3: TGTGCCAGCAGCCGGAAGACCGGGACAGGGATTAATGAGCAGTTCTTC.